This is a list of T cell receptor beta chains from one sample in a study of cytomegalovirus exposure and HLA in healthy donors. Clones were read by immunoSEQ multiplex PCR, and TCRdb kept only the in-frame ones, dropping some. The profile shows 100,000 to 150,000 clones, around 78% of them singletons. The sequencing sample was made of PBMCs. The source is a woman between 35 and 50 years old in good health and CMV-seronegative. The CDR3 runs from the conserved cysteine through the conserved F or W. Fields, in order: clone size, D gene, J gene, V gene, CDR3 DNA, CDR3 protein. The D gene is left open where the match is weak. Not all rows give a size; the values are once, few, many and, for expanded clones, a class.

clone_size: .
d_call: .
j_call: TRBJ1-1
v_call: TRBV9
cdr3_nt: TGTGCCAGCAGCTCACACGAGGGCACTGAAGCTTTCTTT
cdr3_aa: CASSSHEGTEAFF

clone_size: .
d_call: TRBD2
j_call: TRBJ2-1
v_call: TRBV11-1
cdr3_nt: TGTGCCAGCAGCCTTAGCGGGGGGGTTTACAATGAGCAGTTCTTC
cdr3_aa: CASSLSGGVYNEQFF

clone_size: .
d_call: .
j_call: TRBJ2-3
v_call: TRBV5-1
cdr3_nt: TGCGCCAGCAGCTCTACTACGGGGGGCAGAACAGATACGCAGTATTTT
cdr3_aa: CASSSTTGGRTDTQYF

clone_size: .
d_call: TRBD2
j_call: TRBJ2-1
v_call: TRBV7-2
cdr3_nt: TGTGCCAGCAGCTCCCTAGCGGCTCTAGGTAATGAGCAGTTCTTC
cdr3_aa: CASSSLAALGNEQFF

clone_size: .
d_call: TRBD2
j_call: TRBJ2-7
v_call: TRBV18
cdr3_nt: TGTGCCAGCTCACCGGCGAATCTAGCGGGAGAAGGCGGCGAGCAGTACTTC
cdr3_aa: CASSPANLAGEGGEQYF

clone_size: .
d_call: .
j_call: TRBJ2-5
v_call: TRBV27
cdr3_nt: TGTGCCAGCAGTTTTCATCGCGGCATGAACCAAGAGACCCAGTACTTC
cdr3_aa: CASSFHRGMNQETQYF

clone_size: .
d_call: .
j_call: TRBJ1-2
v_call: TRBV6-1
cdr3_nt: TGTGCCAGCGGTCAGACTTTTAACTATGGCTACACCTTC
cdr3_aa: CASGQTFNYGYTF

clone_size: .
d_call: TRBD2
j_call: TRBJ2-3
v_call: TRBV19
cdr3_nt: TGTGCCAGTAGTAGAGGACTAGCAGATACGCAGTATTTT
cdr3_aa: CASSRGLADTQYF

clone_size: once
d_call: TRBD2
j_call: TRBJ2-1
v_call: TRBV5-6
cdr3_nt: TGTGCCAGCAGCTTGGCTAGCGGGGGGTCCATCTTC
cdr3_aa: CASSLASGGSIF

clone_size: .
d_call: .
j_call: TRBJ1-5
v_call: TRBV5-1
cdr3_nt: TGCGCCAGCAGCTTGGAGACAGGCGATCAGCCCCAGCATTTT
cdr3_aa: CASSLETGDQPQHF

clone_size: .
d_call: .
j_call: TRBJ1-2
v_call: TRBV11-3
cdr3_nt: TGTGCCAGCAGCCCCAGAGGAGCCCCAGGGGACATCCCCGCTAACTATGGCTACACCTTC
cdr3_aa: CASSPRGAPGDIPANYGYTF

clone_size: .
d_call: .
j_call: TRBJ1-2
v_call: TRBV19
cdr3_nt: TGTGCCAGTAGTATAGAACAGGGTGGAGGTTATGGCTACACCTTC
cdr3_aa: CASSIEQGGGYGYTF

clone_size: .
d_call: .
j_call: TRBJ2-3
v_call: TRBV11-3
cdr3_nt: TGTGCCAGCAGCTTGTCGCGCTCAGATACGCAGTATTTT
cdr3_aa: CASSLSRSDTQYF

clone_size: .
d_call: TRBD1
j_call: TRBJ1-2
v_call: TRBV27
cdr3_nt: TGTGCCAGCAAAACTACACAGGGGACGGGTGGCTACACCTTC
cdr3_aa: CASKTTQGTGGYTF

clone_size: few
d_call: TRBD1
j_call: TRBJ2-1
v_call: TRBV6-6
cdr3_nt: TGTGCCAGCAGAAACTCCGGGACAGGGGGTTTCGATGAGCAGTTCTTC
cdr3_aa: CASRNSGTGGFDEQFF

clone_size: .
d_call: TRBD2
j_call: TRBJ2-2
v_call: TRBV18
cdr3_nt: TGTGCCAGCTCATCCGCAGCGGGGGACACCGGGGAGCTGTTTTTT
cdr3_aa: CASSSAAGDTGELFF

clone_size: .
d_call: .
j_call: TRBJ1-1
v_call: TRBV5-4
cdr3_nt: TGTGCCAGCAGCTCGGGGGGCACTGAAGCTTTCTTT
cdr3_aa: CASSSGGTEAFF

clone_size: .
d_call: .
j_call: TRBJ2-3
v_call: TRBV6-4
cdr3_nt: TGTGCCAGCCAAAGTACAGGTGGAGCCACAGATACGCAGTATTTT
cdr3_aa: CASQSTGGATDTQYF

clone_size: .
d_call: .
j_call: TRBJ1-5
v_call: TRBV11-2
cdr3_nt: TGTGCCAGCAGCTCCGGCGGGGGCCCCAATCAGCCCCAGCATTTT
cdr3_aa: CASSSGGGPNQPQHF

clone_size: .
d_call: TRBD1
j_call: TRBJ1-2
v_call: TRBV11-2
cdr3_nt: TGTGCCAGCAGCCCCGCCATGGGACAGCTCTATGGCTACACCTTC
cdr3_aa: CASSPAMGQLYGYTF

clone_size: few
d_call: .
j_call: TRBJ1-2
v_call: TRBV7-2
cdr3_nt: TGTGCCAGCAGCTTAGAGCCGTCAGGCAATAGTGACTATGGCTACACCTTC
cdr3_aa: CASSLEPSGNSDYGYTF